The T cell receptor beta chain under discussion was sequenced for a study of blood T cell repertoires in COVID-19 (dated by TCRdb to 2020 to 2021). About the investigation overall: Samples from collaborators originated in the United States, Italy and Spain and spanned both the acute and convalescent phases of COVID-19. The prospective study material was composed of cDNA or gDNA derived from T cells, B-cell-depleted T cells, or PBMCs. Deeply sampled blood TCRbeta repertoires from subjects exposed to, actively infected with, or recovered from COVID-19 were included in the dataset. The repertoires were released in a freely available public database intended as a resource for research on the immune response to SARS-CoV-2. Samples were obtained from the ongoing ImmuneRACE study (first 160 participants) and from 950 to 1,500 subjects provided by 6 global collaborators. A de-identified subject ID, COVID-19 status, age in years and sex were almost always included in the sample metadata. Where available, HLA class I and class II types were obtained from metadata supplied by the sample provider rather than from assay-based typing. The full study reports these points: The quantity of clinical and demographic metadata differed by source and by participant and was supplied without curation.

The table lists this clone with a count of one. Its antigen target is currently unknown. Per-base qualities were not stored, and no clone one base away is much larger. Spanning cysteine to phenylalanine, the CDR3 consists of 15 amino acids. The retained sequence is limited to the CDR3, 45 bases, with the frame set at the first base. Based on the germline V gene, the CDR1 and CDR2 sequences are SGHAT and FQNNGV. After removal of 5 bases from V and 7 bases from J, the junction retains 7 bases not matched to a gene. The immunoSEQ Assay, a bias-controlled multiplex PCR, was used to amplify TCRbeta CDR3 regions from genomic DNA. Per the original workflow: Nucleated cell counts per sample were estimated from amplification of reference gene primers within the assay. To quantify the absolute abundance of each unique TCRbeta CDR3 rearrangement, sequence reads were collapsed and filtered. For each sample, productive Simpson clonality was calculated as the square root of Simpson's diversity index across productive rearrangements. TCRdb's version of the immuneACCESS table is confined to in-frame rearrangements and falls short of the full clone set. An unresolved V gene accounts for under half of the shortfall where checked; the remainder is of unknown origin. The V and J calls and clone size are taken from that table; D and trimming were inferred from the DNA. Counted in this sample were 250,000 to 350,000 clones; roughly 87% of them appeared once. Roughly 2.3% of the sample goes to the ten largest clones.

Each collaborating institution followed its own protocols to collect whole blood in K2EDTA tubes. For TCRbeta analysis, collaborators shipped samples as frozen whole blood, isolated PBMCs, or DNA extracted from either of those sample types. This clonotype originated in a man between 18 and 29 years old with active or convalescent COVID-19. This chain joins TRBV11-2 to TRBJ2-3, with TRBD2 identical over 12 junction bases. Material for sequencing was peripheral blood. Here is the DNA: TGTGCCAGCAGCACTCTAGCGGGGGGGCCTAATACGCAGTATTTT. Its protein product is CASSTLAGGPNTQYF. Outside the CDR3, residues come from the reference TRBV11-2 and TRBJ2-3 proteins, so the full variable domain is: EAGVAQSPRYKIIEKRQSVAFWCNPISGHATLYWYQQILGQGPKLLIQFQNNGVVDDSQLPKDRFSAERLKGVDSTLKIQPAKLEDSAVYLCASSTLAGGPNTQYFGPGTRLTVL.